This TCR beta chain was sequenced in a study of beta chain features in type 1 diabetes. About the study: Examined across all samples were roughly 110,000,000 sorted cells.

This clone turned up a few times. What it binds is not known. There are 14 residues in the CDR3. Germline-derived CDR1 and CDR2 are SGHRS and YFSETQ. V shed 2 bases and J 5 bases; nucleotides not matched to a gene: 5. What was sequenced were expressed TCRB transcripts, since all of the isolated RNA had been reverse transcribed. Sequencing was performed with immunoSEQ multiplex PCR; in TCRdb, only in-frame clones are kept and a portion is missing. Among some 660,000 clones listed, roughly 13% were seen once. Points from the study as a whole: Among all four CD4+ subsets, Type 1 diabetes patients had TCRB CDR3s that were moderately but significantly shorter. For type 1 diabetes patients, VDJ junctions showed fewer insertions and more deletions. The cDNA sequencing approach could over-represent high-TCR-expressing cells.

The clonotype originates from a man aged 18 to 35 with type 1 diabetes. J is TRBJ2-5 and V is TRBV5-1, with 8 bases fitting TRBD2. Sequenced: naive CD4+ T cells from blood. The CDR3 reads CASSFSGTVETQYF. The CDR3 DNA follows: TGCGCCAGCAGCTTTAGCGGGACCGTCGAGACCCAGTACTTC.